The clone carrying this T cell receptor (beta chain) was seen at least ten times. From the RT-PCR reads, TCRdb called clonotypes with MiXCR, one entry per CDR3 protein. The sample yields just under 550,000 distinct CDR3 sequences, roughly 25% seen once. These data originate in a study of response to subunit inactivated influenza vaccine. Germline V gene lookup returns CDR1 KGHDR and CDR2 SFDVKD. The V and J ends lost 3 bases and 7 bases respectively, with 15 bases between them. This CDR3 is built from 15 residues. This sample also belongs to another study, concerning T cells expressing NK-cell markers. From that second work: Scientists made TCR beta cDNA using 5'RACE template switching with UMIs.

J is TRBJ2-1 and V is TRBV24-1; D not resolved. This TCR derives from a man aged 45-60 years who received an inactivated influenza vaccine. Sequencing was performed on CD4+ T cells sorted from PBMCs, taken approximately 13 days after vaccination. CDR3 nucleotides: TGTGCCACCAGTGATCCAAGGGTTAGACCGAATGAGCAGTTCTTC. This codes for CATSDPRVRPNEQFF.